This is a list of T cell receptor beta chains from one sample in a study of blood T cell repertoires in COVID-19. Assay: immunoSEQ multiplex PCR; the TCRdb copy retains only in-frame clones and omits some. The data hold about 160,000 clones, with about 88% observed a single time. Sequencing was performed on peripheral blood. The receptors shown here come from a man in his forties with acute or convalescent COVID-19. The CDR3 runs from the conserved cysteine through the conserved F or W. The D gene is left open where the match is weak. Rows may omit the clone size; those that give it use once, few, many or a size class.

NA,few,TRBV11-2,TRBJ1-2,TGTGCCAGCAGCTCTAAACCGGCCAGGGGCGAGAACTATGGCTACACCTTC,CASSSKPARGENYGYTF
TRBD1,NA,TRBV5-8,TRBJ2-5,TGTGCCAGCAGCTCCCGACAGGGGAAAGAGACCCAGTACTTC,CASSSRQGKETQYF
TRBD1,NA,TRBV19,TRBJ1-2,TGTGCCAGTAGTATAGACCCGACAGGGCGCCGTTCCTATGGCTACACCTTC,CASSIDPTGRRSYGYTF
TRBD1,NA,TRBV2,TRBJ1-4,TGTGCCAGCAGTGGACAGGGGGCTAATAATGAAAAACTGTTTTTT,CASSGQGANNEKLFF
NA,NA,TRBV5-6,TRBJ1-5,TGTGCCAGCAGCTTGTTCGGACCCAGGGGCAATCAGCCCCAGCATTTT,CASSLFGPRGNQPQHF
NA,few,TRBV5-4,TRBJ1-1,TGTGCCAGCAGCTTGGATGGAGGCTCTACTTTCTTT,CASSLDGGSTFF
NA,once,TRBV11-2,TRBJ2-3,TGTGCCAGCAGCCTCGAGGCGGTCGGGGGGCGCACAGATACGCAGTATTTT,CASSLEAVGGRTDTQYF
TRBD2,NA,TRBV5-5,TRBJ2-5,TGTGCCAGCAGCTTGGCAGGGAGGGCAGAGACCCAGTACTTC,CASSLAGRAETQYF
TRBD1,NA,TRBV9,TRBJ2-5,TGTGCCAGCAGCGCAAGACAGGGCATAAGCCAAGAGACCCAGTACTTC,CASSARQGISQETQYF
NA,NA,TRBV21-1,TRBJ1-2,TGTGCCAGCAGCAACAACCGGTCTGATTCCACCTTC,CASSNNRSDSTF
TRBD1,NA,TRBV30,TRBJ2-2,TGTGCCTGGAACCTAGGGACAGGGACCGGGGAGCTGTTTTTT,CAWNLGTGTGELFF
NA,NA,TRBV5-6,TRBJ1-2,TGTGCCAGCAGCTTCGGCACTACTAACTATGGCTACACCTTC,CASSFGTTNYGYTF